This section outlines one T cell receptor (beta chain) sequence together with its context. Its antigen is unidentified. These data are taken from a study of identifying expanded T cells in peripheral blood. Notes on the study in general: Technical replicates showed about 1.1 changed clones; two weeks about 16.4; four weeks 19. Roughly two-week clone count variance significantly increased as total template count grew.

V was trimmed by 4 bases and J by 4 bases, leaving 7 bases between them. CDR3 length: 12 residues. Germline V gene data show CDR1 as LGHNA and CDR2 as YNFKEQ. During the collection period, no donor immune events like infections were recorded. The protocol was immunoSEQ multiplex PCR, while the TCRdb copy is restricted to in-frame clones and leaves out a portion. The repertoire includes some 77,000 clones, 70% to 90% of them detected once, and around 20% sits in the top ten. The sequence came from a person between 18 and 75 years old in good health. The specimen sequenced was blood. V usage is TRBV4-2 and J usage is TRBJ2-5; a possible D gene is TRBD2 (6 bases). This CDR3 is CASSRGGETQYF. The DNA for the CDR3 is TGTGCCAGCAGCCGGGGAGGAGAGACCCAGTACTTC.